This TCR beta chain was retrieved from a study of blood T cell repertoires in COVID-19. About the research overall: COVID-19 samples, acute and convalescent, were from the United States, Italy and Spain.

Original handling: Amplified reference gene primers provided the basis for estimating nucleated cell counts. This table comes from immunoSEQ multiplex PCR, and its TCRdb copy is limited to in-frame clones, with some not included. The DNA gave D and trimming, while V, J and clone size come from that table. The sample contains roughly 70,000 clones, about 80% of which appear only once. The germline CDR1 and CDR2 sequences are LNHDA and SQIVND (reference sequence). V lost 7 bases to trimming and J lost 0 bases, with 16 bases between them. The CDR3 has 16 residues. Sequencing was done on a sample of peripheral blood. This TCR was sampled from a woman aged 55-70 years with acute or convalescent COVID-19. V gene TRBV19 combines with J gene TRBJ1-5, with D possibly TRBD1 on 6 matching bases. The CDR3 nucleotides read TGTGCCAGTAACTCGCCGGGGGGCTATAGCAATCAGCCCCAGCATTTT. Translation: CASNSPGGYSNQPQHF.